In its sample, the clone carrying this T cell receptor (beta chain) was seen a few times. What it binds is not known. The sample belongs to a study of blood T cells in healthy people across ages. Regarding the study as a whole: It was the long-lived donors that had more naive CD4+ cells and higher diversity than aged donors.

Through a sample-barcoded 5' primer and a J-beta primer mix, a second PCR was run for roughly 7 to 11 cycles. Each cDNA molecule received a tag from a template-switch adaptor that had 12 random nucleotides. TCRdb analysed the 5' RACE reads with MiXCR anew, one entry per CDR3 protein. The sample contains about 1.4 million distinct CDR3 sequences, roughly 64% of which appear only once. Specimen: blood. The origin of this receptor is a man in his late teens or twenties in good health.

The DNA of the CDR3 is TGTGCCAGCAGTAAGTGGACAGGGCAAATCGGCAATCAGCCCCAGCATTTT. It yields the protein CASSKWTGQIGNQPQHF. V and J are TRBV6-1 and TRBJ1-5; 8 bases align to TRBD1. Germline assignment: CDR1 MNHNS and CDR2 SASEGT. The CDR3 has 17 residues. V dropped 5 bases and J dropped 2; count of bases not matched to a gene: 11.